This section outlines one TCR beta chain sequence together with its context. Its antigen is unknown. These data are taken from a study of cytomegalovirus exposure and HLA in healthy donors. Study summary: As an earlier analysis found, about 179 million T cells yielded about 100 million unique TCR beta sequences.

Study findings and constraints: What a later analysis showed was that several of the most significant clusters appeared linked to common viral pathogens.

The V end lost 8 bases, the J end lost 0 bases, and 14 bases lay between the germline ends. The CDR3 runs 15 residues. CDR1 is SNHLY and CDR2 is FYNNEI in the germline V gene. This PCR relied on a set of 60 Vbeta primers and 13 Jbeta primers. This table comes from immunoSEQ multiplex PCR, and its TCRdb copy is limited to in-frame clones, with some not included. The sample holds approximately 210,000 clones, around 86% seen once. The gene calls are TRBV2 and TRBJ2-1, with a weak D call TRBD1 (6 bases). The sample was PBMCs. This TCR was recovered from a man aged 30-40 years in good health and CMV-seronegative. DNA of the CDR3: TGTGCCAGCCTGGACAGTGGGTACTCCTACAATGAGCAGTTCTTC. Its protein is CASLDSGYSYNEQFF.